This T cell receptor beta chain is drawn from a study of cytomegalovirus exposure and HLA in healthy donors. Clones were sequenced by immunoSEQ multiplex PCR, and TCRdb holds only the in-frame ones, with some missing. The sample consists of tens of thousands of clones, roughly 93% of them appearing once. Study-level results: Subsequent analysis showed first-cohort TCR clusters tending to co-occur in over a hundred validation repertoires. It was reported that the classifier diagnosed cytomegalovirus status with high specificity and sensitivity in both the original and validation cohorts.

V was clipped by 6 bases and J by 6 bases; unmatched bases: 7. The CDR3 covers 14 residues. CDR1 and CDR2 (germline): MDHEN, SYDVKM. Points on this clone: Antigen: not known.

V usage is TRBV28 and J usage is TRBJ1-5, with 8 bases aligning to TRBD1. The receptor was isolated from a young woman in good health and CMV-seronegative. Sequenced input: PBMCs. CDR3 sequence: CASSPPGGSQPQHF. The CDR3 DNA is TGTGCCAGCAGCCCCCCAGGGGGCAGTCAGCCCCAGCATTTT.